The T cell receptor (beta chain) under discussion was sequenced for a study of CD8+ T cells in alopecia areata. Background on the study: Those patients who were treated received oral tofacitinib, which was given at 5 to 10 mg twice daily for moderate-to-severe alopecia areata. Study-wide results and limits: Scalp sequencing captures resident alphabeta T cells of normal skin too.

In the case of this clone: Its cognate antigen is unknown.

Collected material from alopecia areata patients comprised lesional scalp punch biopsies and peripheral blood. CDR3 length: 12 amino acids. Trimming took 0 bases from V and 3 from J, leaving 5 bases between them. From germline, CDR1 is GTSNPN and CDR2 SVGIG (reference sequence). After isolation, RNA underwent reverse transcription to generate cDNA as the sequencing template. Sequencing was performed with immunoSEQ multiplex PCR; in TCRdb, only in-frame clones are kept and a portion is missing. The sample has about 150,000 clones, over 45% seen once; the top ten hold about 6.8%. The receptor's source is a human donor with alopecia areata. The chain couples TRBV30 to TRBJ1-1; D unclear. The sample was CD4+ T cells sorted from blood. The CDR3 DNA reads as TGTGCCTGGAGTGTTCTGGACACTGAAGCTTTCTTT. It encodes CAWSVLDTEAFF.